These 32 T cell receptor beta chains were all obtained from the same sample, sequenced in a study of T-cell memory formation after mild COVID-19. TCRdb ran MiXCR on the 5' RACE reads and lists one entry per CDR3 protein. The sample consists of approximately 240,000 distinct CDR3 sequences, less than 20% of them appearing once. The specimen was PBMCs or a T cell subset sorted from them (not recorded which). These receptors were taken from a young man who had mild COVID-19 (a few samples of this study predate the infection). Cell type and time point are not known.

For the CDR3, the DNA is TGCGCCAGCAGCCCCATTGGGGTGAACACTGAAGCTTTCTTT. As protein: CASSPIGVNTEAFF. V is TRBV4-1 and J is TRBJ1-1, with D uncertain. Germline CDR1 MGHRA, CDR2 YSYEKL. Trimming took 4 bases from V and 0 from J, leaving 9 bases between them. CDR3 size: 14 residues.

This sequence joins TRBV12-3 or TRBV12-4 and TRBJ1-1; TRBD1 might be the D (5 bases). The V end was cut by 6 bases, the J end by 7 bases, with 9 bases between. CDR3 length: 11 residues. Here the CDR3 DNA reads TGTGCCAGCAGCCAGACAGTTGAAGCTTTCTTT. Translation gives CASSQTVEAFF.

The V and J genes are TRBV20-1 and TRBJ2-7, with 8 bases matching TRBD1. Trimming removed 5 bases from V and 7 bases from J; junction bases left unmatched: 7. CDR1 and CDR2 (germline): DFQATT, SNEGSKA (reference sequence). The CDR3 extends over 12 amino acids. The CDR3 nucleotides read TGCAGTGCTTCGACAGGGGTCCGTGAGCAGTACTTC. This gives the protein CSASTGVREQYF.

This clonotype was seen more than once but under ten times. The chain is built from TRBV20-1 and TRBJ1-5; D is uncertain. Trimming took off 5 bases at V and 0 bases at J, with 14 bases between the two ends. There are 15 residues in the CDR3. Germline CDR1 reads DFQATT; CDR2 reads SNEGSKA (reference sequence). CDR3 sequence reads: CSAAHKSYSNQPQHF. As DNA, the CDR3 is TGCAGTGCTGCCCACAAGTCTTATAGCAATCAGCCCCAGCATTTT.

V is TRBV10-3 and J is TRBJ2-1; 13 nucleotides agree with TRBD2. CDR1 is ENHRY, CDR2 SYGVKD, per germline. The CDR3 consists of 17 residues. V gave up 5 bases and J gave up 0 bases; unmatched junction bases: 4. Here the CDR3 reads CAISWTSGGSSYNEQFF. CDR3 sequence (DNA): TGTGCCATCAGTTGGACTAGCGGGGGTAGCTCCTACAATGAGCAGTTCTTC.

This clonotype was picked up a small number of times. The chain uses TRBV7-2 and TRBJ1-2; D unresolved. Trimming stripped 2 bases from V and 4 bases from J, with 20 bases between. The CDR3 sequence is 17 residues long. CDR1 and CDR2 from the germline V gene are SGHTA and FQGNSA. CDR3 sequence reads: CASSLRTSEGLIYGYTF. DNA of the CDR3: TGTGCCAGCAGCTTAAGGACGTCTGAAGGGTTGATCTATGGCTACACCTTC.

The rearrangement links TRBV5-1 to TRBJ2-1; D remains ambiguous. The CDR3 is made up of 15 amino acids. Trimming pared 2 bases from V and 2 bases from J, leaving 11 bases between. Germline loops: CDR1 SGHRS, CDR2 YFSETQ. This chain's CDR3 is CASSFGALTYNEQFF. Here the CDR3 DNA reads TGCGCCAGCAGCTTCGGAGCCTTGACCTACAATGAGCAGTTCTTC.

This clonotype was picked up a small number of times. The rearrangement uses TRBV28 and TRBJ1-4; unclear D gene. CDR1 MDHEN and CDR2 SYDVKM come from the germline V gene. V lost 6 bases and J 4 bases, leaving 15 bases between the germline ends. The CDR3 extends over 15 amino acids. CDR3 in amino acids: CASSHDQAYNEKLFF. CDR3 nucleotides: TGTGCCAGCAGCCACGACCAGGCCTATAATGAAAAACTGTTTTTT.

This clonotype was recorded a few times. J is TRBJ2-7 and V is TRBV12-5, with D possibly TRBD1 on 6 matching bases. V was clipped by 5 bases and J by 2 bases, with 10 bases between them. Germline CDR1 LGHNT, CDR2 FRNRAP. The CDR3 contains 13 residues. The CDR3 loop reads CASGGDIAYEQYF. In DNA form, the CDR3 reads TGTGCTAGTGGTGGGGACATCGCCTACGAGCAGTACTTC.

Many counts were recorded for this clonotype. The chain is built from TRBV29-1 and TRBJ2-7; D not resolved. The V end lost 5 bases, the J end lost 9 bases, and 17 bases lay between the germline ends. Germline values: CDR1 SQVTM, CDR2 ANQGSEA. The CDR3 has 12 amino acids. The CDR3 reads CSVSSPGARQYF. Here the CDR3 DNA reads TGCAGCGTTTCAAGTCCAGGAGCCCGGCAGTACTTC.

The rearrangement links TRBV7-2 to TRBJ1-3; D not certain. The CDR3 has 14 amino acids. In germline, CDR1 is SGHTA, CDR2 FQGNSA. V lost 5 bases to trimming and J lost 7 bases, with 15 bases between them. The CDR3 DNA follows: TGTGCCAGCAGCCCGACCGGACGCGGGAACACCATATATTTT. This translates into CASSPTGRGNTIYF.

This clonotype was counted ten times or more. This rearrangement joins TRBV4-1 to TRBJ1-5, with D uncertain. Germline lookup yields CDR1 MGHRA and CDR2 YSYEKL. Trimming took off 1 base at V and 5 bases at J, with 18 bases between the two ends. This CDR3 has 17 amino acids. In DNA form, the CDR3 reads TGCGCCAGCAGCCAAGCGGGTTGGCCAGTAAAAGATCAGCCCCAGCATTTT. Protein: CASSQAGWPVKDQPQHF.

V is TRBV6-1 and J is TRBJ2-7; 7 bases are a match to TRBD1. The germline gives CDR1 MNHNS, CDR2 SASEGT. The CDR3 runs 13 residues. The V and J ends lost 0 bases and 11 bases, in that order; junction bases with no gene match: 7. CDR3 region: CASSEAGQPEKYV. CDR3 sequence (DNA): TGTGCCAGCAGTGAAGCGGGACAGCCCGAAAAGTACGTC.

The V and J genes are TRBV5-1 and TRBJ1-1; 8 positions agree with TRBD1. V lost 5 bases and J lost 5; bases outside the gene matches: 5. The CDR3 runs to 13 residues. Germline V CDR1 and CDR2: SGHRS, YFSETQ. The CDR3 sequence is CASSQGATTEAFF. The CDR3 DNA reads as TGCGCCAGCAGTCAGGGGGCGACGACTGAAGCTTTCTTT.

This clonotype was counted between two and nine times. The chain is built from TRBV28 and TRBJ2-2; no definite D call. CDR1 MDHEN and CDR2 SYDVKM come from the germline V gene. The CDR3 totals 12 residues. The V end lost 8 bases, the J end lost 6 bases, and 10 bases lay between the germline ends. The CDR3 loop is CASGVQAGELFF. The CDR3 nucleotides are TGTGCCAGCGGGGTTCAGGCCGGGGAGCTGTTTTTT.

This clonotype was counted a few times. The genes are TRBV6-2 or TRBV6-3 and TRBJ1-1, with a possible D match to TRBD1 (5 bases). In germline, CDR1 is MNHEY, CDR2 SVGEGT. The CDR3 sequence is 13 residues long. V lost 4 bases, J lost 0 bases, and 6 bases lay in between. This CDR3 reads CASSSTVNTEAFF. The DNA of the CDR3 is TGTGCCAGCAGTTCGACAGTGAACACTGAAGCTTTCTTT.

The gene calls are TRBV6-6 and TRBJ1-3, with a weak D call TRBD1 (6 bases). Trimming removed 0 bases at V and 3 bases at J, with 9 bases between. The CDR3 length is 15 residues. In germline, CDR1 is MNHNY, CDR2 SVGAGI (reference sequence). The CDR3: CASSYSRGIGNTIYF. The CDR3 coding sequence is TGTGCCAGCAGTTACTCTAGGGGGATTGGAAACACCATATATTTT.

The chain links TRBV7-6 to TRBJ2-7; no clear D. The CDR3 loop spans 13 amino acids. V lost 3 bases, J lost 5 bases, and 11 bases lay in between. Germline CDR1 SGHVS, CDR2 FNYEAQ. The CDR3 sequence is CASSFPGTHEQYF. The CDR3, as DNA: TGTGCCAGCAGCTTCCCGGGCACCCACGAGCAGTACTTC.

The chain joins TRBV6-1 to TRBJ1-2; D unclear. The CDR3 is 13 amino acids. In germline, CDR1 is MNHNS, CDR2 SASEGT. V was shortened by 4 bases and J by 8 bases, with 14 bases between the two germline ends. DNA for the CDR3: TGTGCCAGCAGTGCAAGGGATGGCAGCGGCTACACCTTC. This codes for CASSARDGSGYTF.

This clonotype was observed a few times. The CDR3 DNA sequence: TGTGCCAGCAGGGACAGCTCTGGAAACACCATATATTTT. This sequence encodes CASRDSSGNTIYF. The chain couples TRBV2 to TRBJ1-3, with D perhaps TRBD1 (6 bases). The CDR3 runs to 13 residues. Looked up from germline, CDR1 is SNHLY and CDR2 is FYNNEI. With 6 bases removed from V and 0 bases from J, the gap between germline ends came to 6 bases.

The chain links TRBV10-3 to TRBJ2-1, with D hard to call. Germline V gene sequence: CDR1 ENHRY, CDR2 SYGVKD. The CDR3 contains 13 residues. V gave up 1 base and J gave up 11 bases, with 12 bases separating them. CDR3 loop: CAISEFRENKQFF. CDR3 nucleotides: TGTGCCATCAGTGAGTTTAGAGAAAACAAGCAGTTCTTC.

This clonotype was seen at least ten times. The rearrangement joins TRBV7-2 to TRBJ2-3, with a possible D match to TRBD1 (6 bases). The germline V gene has CDR1 SGHTA and CDR2 FQGNSA. This CDR3 comprises 15 residues. Trimming took off 3 bases at V and 3 bases at J, with 13 bases between the two ends. The CDR3 here is CASSFVGAGTDTQYF. DNA of the CDR3: TGTGCCAGCAGCTTCGTGGGGGCCGGAACAGATACGCAGTATTTT.

CDR3 protein: CASRKAGAKGGELFF. The CDR3, as DNA: TGTGCCAGCAGAAAGGCAGGGGCGAAAGGCGGGGAGCTGTTTTTT. This rearrangement joins TRBV7-2 to TRBJ2-2; D perhaps matches TRBD1 (6 bases). V lost 6 bases, J lost 7 bases, and 18 bases lay in between. Looked up from germline, CDR1 is SGHTA and CDR2 is FQGNSA. The CDR3 length is 15 residues.

This clonotype showed up just a few times. The rearrangement links TRBV29-1 to TRBJ1-3, with D possibly TRBD1 on 5 matching bases. The CDR3 runs 14 residues. Trimming took off 4 bases at V and 4 bases at J, with 14 bases between the two ends. CDR1 SQVTM and CDR2 ANQGSEA come from the germline V gene. In nucleotides, the CDR3 is TGCAGCGTTGTGTGGGGGATAGCGGGAAACACCATATATTTT. It encodes CSVVWGIAGNTIYF.

This clonotype was observed a few times. The chain carries TRBV11-2 and TRBJ2-7; D perhaps matches TRBD1 (6 bases). V gave up 8 bases and J gave up 0 bases, with 11 bases separating them. The CDR3 consists of 13 residues. The V gene's germline CDR1 is SGHAT and CDR2 FQNNGV. The CDR3 DNA is TGTGCCAGCGAAAACAGGGCCTCCTACGAGCAGTACTTC. Amino acid sequence: CASENRASYEQYF.

This clonotype was detected ten times or more. The J gene is TRBJ2-7, the V gene TRBV7-9; no definite D call. From germline, CDR1 is SEHNR and CDR2 FQNEAQ (reference sequence). This CDR3 contains 14 residues. Trimming removed 3 bases at V and 3 bases at J, with 12 bases between. The CDR3 here is CASSFADRNYEQYV. The CDR3 coding sequence is TGTGCCAGCAGCTTCGCCGACCGCAACTACGAGCAGTACGTC.

This clonotype occurred many times. Written as DNA, the CDR3 is TGCGCCAGCAGCTTGGTGGGACAGGCCCCAGATACGCAGTATTTT. It codes for CASSLVGQAPDTQYF. The chain employs TRBV5-1 and TRBJ2-3, with TRBD1 identical over 8 bases. The germline gives CDR1 SGHRS, CDR2 YFSETQ. This CDR3 is built from 15 residues. V was clipped by 0 bases and J by 4 bases; unmatched bases: 4. The full variable domain, completed using reference TRBV5-1 and TRBJ2-3, is KAGVTQTPRYLIKTRGQQVTLSCSPISGHRSVSWYQQTPGQGLQFLFEYFSETQRNKGNFPGRFSGRQFSNSRSEMNVSTLELGDSALYLCASSLVGQAPDTQYFGPGTRLTVL.

The V call is TRBV20-1, the J call TRBJ1-5, with a tentative D call TRBD1 (5 bases). CDR3 length: 13 residues. Germline CDR1 DFQATT, CDR2 SNEGSKA (reference sequence). Trimming pared 3 bases from V and 7 bases from J, leaving 13 bases between. CDR3 bases: TGCAGTGCTAGGCGGCAGGGAAACCAGCCCCAGCATTTT. This codes for CSARRQGNQPQHF.

This chain connects TRBV2 to TRBJ2-3; D might be TRBD2 (6 bases). Trimming cost V 8 bases and J 4 bases, with 13 bases left between them. The CDR3 loop spans 13 amino acids. The germline gives CDR1 SNHLY, CDR2 FYNNEI. The CDR3 spells CASDGGVPDTQYF. The DNA for the CDR3 is TGTGCCAGCGACGGGGGAGTCCCAGATACGCAGTATTTT. The full variable domain, with the rest looked up from reference TRBV2 and TRBJ2-3, is EPEVTQTPSHQVTQMGQEVILRCVPISNHLYFYWYRQILGQKVEFLVSFYNNEISEKSEIFDDQFSVERPDGSNFTLKIRSTKLEDSAMYFCASDGGVPDTQYFGPGTRLTVL.

Only a few counts were recorded for this clonotype. The chain employs TRBV4-2 and TRBJ2-5, with 10 bases fitting TRBD1. Germline lookup yields CDR1 LGHNA and CDR2 YNFKEQ. J lost 5 bases, V lost 1 base, and 7 bases had no gene match. The CDR3 contains 16 residues. CDR3 bases: TGTGCCAGCAGCCAAGTCGTGACAGGGGGCGCGGAGACCCAGTACTTC. Protein sequence: CASSQVVTGGAETQYF.

There are a few counts of this clonotype. The gene calls are TRBV12-3 or TRBV12-4 and TRBJ1-5, with D unclear. The CDR3 length is 13 residues. The V end lost 7 bases, the J end lost 0 bases, and 7 bases lay between the germline ends. CDR3 protein: CASTPNSNQPQHF. The CDR3 bases are TGTGCCAGCACCCCAAATAGCAATCAGCCCCAGCATTTT.

Only a few counts were recorded for this clonotype. The J gene is TRBJ2-7, the V gene TRBV7-3; weak D call: TRBD2 (6 bases). Germline values: CDR1 SGHTA, CDR2 FQGTGA. Trimming removed 5 bases from V and 3 bases from J, with 17 bases in between. This CDR3 comprises 15 residues. CDR3 bases: TGTGCCAGCAGCCCCATCGGAGGGCAGGGCTACGAGCAGTACTTC. It yields the protein CASSPIGGQGYEQYF.